This T cell receptor (beta chain) was recorded in a study of T cell changes during pregnancy in multiple sclerosis. CDR1 and CDR2 (germline): LNHNV, YYDKDF (reference sequence). The V gene end was trimmed by 5 bases and the J gene end by 4 bases; junction bases not matched to a gene: 7. The CDR3 spans 16 residues. Here immunoSEQ multiplex PCR was the method, and the copy in TCRdb shows in-frame clones only, minus some. The repertoire includes around 75,000 clones, roughly 91% of them detected once, and 0.29% sits in the top ten. The chain recombines TRBV15 with TRBJ2-3, with 12 bases aligning to TRBD2. This clonotype originated in a female donor in good health, enrolled as a control in a pregnancy study. Sequencing was performed on CD4+ T cells from peripheral blood mononuclear cells, taken in the third trimester of pregnancy. CDR3 nucleotides: TGTGCCACCAGCGGTGGACTAGCGGGGCGCCCAGATACGCAGTATTTT. Translated: CATSGGLAGRPDTQYF.